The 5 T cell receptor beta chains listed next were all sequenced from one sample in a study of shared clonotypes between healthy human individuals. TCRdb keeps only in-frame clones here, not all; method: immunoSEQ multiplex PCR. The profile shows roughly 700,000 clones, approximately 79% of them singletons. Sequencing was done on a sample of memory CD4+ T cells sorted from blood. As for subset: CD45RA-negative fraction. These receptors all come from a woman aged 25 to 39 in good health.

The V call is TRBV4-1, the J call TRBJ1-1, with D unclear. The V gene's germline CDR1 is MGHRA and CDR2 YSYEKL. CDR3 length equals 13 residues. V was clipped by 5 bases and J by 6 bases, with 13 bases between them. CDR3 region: CASSIGPSAEAFF. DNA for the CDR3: TGCGCCAGCAGCATCGGTCCGTCCGCTGAAGCTTTCTTT.

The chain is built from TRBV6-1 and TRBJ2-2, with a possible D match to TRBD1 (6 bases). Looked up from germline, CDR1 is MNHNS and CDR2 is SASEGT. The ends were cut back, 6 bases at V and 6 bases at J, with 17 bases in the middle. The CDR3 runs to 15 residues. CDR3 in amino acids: CASRAGTQIAGELFF. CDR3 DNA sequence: TGTGCCAGCAGAGCCGGGACACAAATAGCCGGGGAGCTGTTTTTT.

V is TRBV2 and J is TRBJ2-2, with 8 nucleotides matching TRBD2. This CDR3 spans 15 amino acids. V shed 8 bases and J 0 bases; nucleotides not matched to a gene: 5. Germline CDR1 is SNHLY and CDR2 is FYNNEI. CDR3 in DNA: TGTGCCAGCGAACGACTAGCGTCGAACACCGGGGAGCTGTTTTTT. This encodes CASERLASNTGELFF.

The CDR3 reads CATSSSGRRNEQFF. Written as DNA, the CDR3 is TGCGCCACCTCGTCTAGCGGGAGGAGAAATGAGCAGTTCTTC. The V call is TRBV5-1, the J call TRBJ2-1; 11 bases are a match to TRBD2. Germline V gives CDR1 SGHRS, CDR2 YFSETQ. CDR3 length equals 14 residues. Germline trimming cut 9 bases from V and 7 bases from J; bases unmatched to any gene: 9.

The CDR3 bases are TGTGCCTGGAGAAAGGGGACTCTGAATGAGCAGTTCTTC. Protein product: CAWRKGTLNEQFF. The gene calls are TRBV30 and TRBJ2-1; D is perhaps TRBD2 (6 bases). Germline CDR1 GTSNPN, CDR2 SVGIG (reference sequence). Trimming cost V 3 bases and J 7 bases, with 13 bases left between them. The CDR3 contains 13 residues.